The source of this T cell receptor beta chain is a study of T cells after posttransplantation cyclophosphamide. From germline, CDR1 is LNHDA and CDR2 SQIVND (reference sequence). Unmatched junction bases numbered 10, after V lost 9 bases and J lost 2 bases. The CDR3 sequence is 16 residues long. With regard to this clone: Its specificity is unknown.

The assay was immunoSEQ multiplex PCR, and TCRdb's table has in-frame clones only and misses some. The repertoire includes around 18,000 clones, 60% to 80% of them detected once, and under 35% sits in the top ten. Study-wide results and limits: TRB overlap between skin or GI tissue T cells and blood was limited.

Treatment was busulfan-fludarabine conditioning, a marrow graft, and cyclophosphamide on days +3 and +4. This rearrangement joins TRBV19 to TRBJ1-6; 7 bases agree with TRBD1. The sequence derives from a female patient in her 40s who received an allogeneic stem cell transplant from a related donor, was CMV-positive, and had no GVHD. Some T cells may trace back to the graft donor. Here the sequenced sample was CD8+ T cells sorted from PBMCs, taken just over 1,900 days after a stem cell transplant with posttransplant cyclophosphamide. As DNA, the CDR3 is TGTGCCAGCTCCCACAGGGGAGCCACCTATAATTCACCCCTCCACTTT. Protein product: CASSHRGATYNSPLHF.